This T cell receptor beta chain was documented in a study of Tregs in tolerant kidney transplant recipients. Overall study: Related graft donors supplied nonmyeloablative bone marrow transplants, and mixed chimerism was transient. Study-wide points: In tolerant patients, donor-specific Tregs outgrew total Tregs, suggesting antigen-driven expansion.

As regards this clone: The antigen is undetermined.

TCRdb keeps only in-frame clones here, not all; method: immunoSEQ multiplex PCR. The table records fewer than 80,000 clones, around 98% of them present only once. Trimming cost V 5 bases and J 5 bases; bases outside gene matches: 8. Germline V CDR1 and CDR2: KGHSH, LQKENI. There are 15 residues in the CDR3. The V gene is TRBV18, the J gene TRBJ2-5; 10 nucleotides align to TRBD1. Sequences were derived from CD4+ T cells from blood, sampled before the transplant. This receptor was obtained from a human donor who received a combined kidney and bone marrow transplant. Here the CDR3 reads CASSYRDRGRETQYF. For the CDR3, the DNA is TGTGCCAGCTCATACCGGGACAGGGGTCGGGAGACCCAGTACTTC.